This TCR beta chain originates from a study of T cells in localized non-small cell lung cancer. Study-wide findings and caveats: Uninvolved adjacent lung had the highest recorded T cell clonality, with tumor below it. In adjacent lung appeared a median roughly 56 of the top 100 tumor clones. Heterogeneity stays possible, as sequencing covered only one tumor region.

Germline CDR1 is MDHEN and CDR2 is SYDVKM. The CDR3 spans 14 residues. The ends lost 5 bases at V and 9 bases at J; junction bases unmatched: 7. The sample holds a few counts of this clone. The antigen is not known. Profiled with immunoSEQ multiplex PCR; TCRdb holds only in-frame clones, not every one. The data show some 1,900 clones, about a fifth seen once. This sequence was found in a male donor aged 60 or over with stage I lung adenocarcinoma. Sequenced here: lung tumor tissue, sampled before any cancer treatment. This sequence joins TRBV28 and TRBJ1-6; TRBD1 matches 7 bases. CDR3: CASSAGGPFSPLHF. In DNA form, the CDR3 reads TGTGCCAGCAGTGCAGGGGGGCCGTTTTCACCCCTCCACTTT.